These 15 T cell receptor beta chains were all obtained from the same sample, sequenced in a study of cytomegalovirus exposure and HLA in healthy donors. This PCR relied on a set of 60 Vbeta primers and 13 Jbeta primers. TCRdb keeps only in-frame clones here, not all; method: immunoSEQ multiplex PCR. The table records 200,000 or so clones, roughly 84% of them present only once. Sequencing used PBMCs. Source of these receptors: a boy younger than 18 in good health and CMV-seronegative.

The chain recombines TRBV5-6 with TRBJ2-7; 10 bases match TRBD2. Trimming cost V 4 bases and J 1 base; bases outside gene matches: 8. This CDR3 is 16 amino acids long. Germline values: CDR1 SGHDT, CDR2 YYEEEE. CDR3 DNA sequence: TGTGCCAGCAGCCCAGTCTCTAGCGGGGGTTCCTACGAGCAGTACTTC. It encodes CASSPVSSGGSYEQYF.

The J gene is TRBJ1-2, the V gene TRBV4-1, with D uncertain. The length of the CDR3 is 15 residues. The germline V gene has CDR1 MGHRA and CDR2 YSYEKL. Trimming pared 3 bases from V and 4 bases from J, leaving 15 bases between. The CDR3 loop is CASSHQVRGGYGYTF. DNA for the CDR3: TGCGCCAGCAGCCACCAGGTTCGGGGAGGCTATGGCTACACCTTC.

To note about this clone: The junction and the germline gene differ at one end; a read error may be behind it. The chain has TRBV30 and TRBJ2-7, with D possibly TRBD2 on 5 matching bases. CDR3 length equals 11 residues. Germline V lookup: CDR1 GTSNPN, CDR2 SVGIG (reference sequence). CDR3 sequence reads: CALGSSYAQYF. CDR3 nucleotides: TGTGCTTTAGGGAGCTCCTACGCGCAGTACTTC.

The gene calls are TRBV6-1 and TRBJ1-3; D may be TRBD1 (5 bases). The germline V gene has CDR1 MNHNS and CDR2 SASEGT. V lost 4 bases to trimming and J lost 0 bases, with 7 bases between them. This CDR3 region has 14 residues. This CDR3 is CASSVQGSGNTIYF. For the CDR3, the DNA is TGTGCCAGCAGTGTGCAGGGCTCTGGAAACACCATATATTTT.

The chain joins TRBV9 to TRBJ2-7; 10 bases line up with TRBD2. The germline V gene has CDR1 SGDLS and CDR2 YYNGEE. The J segment lost 0 bases and the V segment lost 3 bases, leaving 3 bases of the junction unmatched. The length of the CDR3 is 15 residues. CDR3 bases: TGTGCCAGCAGCGCTAGCGGGAGTAGCTCCTACGAGCAGTACTTC. This gives the protein CASSASGSSSYEQYF.

The V gene is TRBV7-2, the J gene TRBJ1-2; maybe TRBD1 (5 bases). Between the trimmed V and J ends, which lost 4 bases and 8 bases, there was a span of 14 bases. Germline lookup yields CDR1 SGHTA and CDR2 FQGNSA. This CDR3 region has 13 residues. CDR3 bases: TGTGCCAGCAGCTCAAGGGGAACTGTGGGCTACACCTTC. Translating gives CASSSRGTVGYTF.

For this clone: The sample has other DNA sequences that encode this CDR3 too. This chain links TRBV29-1 with TRBJ2-7, with 8 bases matching TRBD2. Trimming took 4 bases from V and 2 from J; bases not matched to a gene: 1. Per the germline V gene, CDR1 is SQVTM and CDR2 is ANQGSEA. The CDR3 spans 12 residues. CDR3 protein: CSVAAGAYEQYF. The CDR3 bases are TGCAGCGTTGCAGCGGGAGCCTACGAGCAGTACTTC.

J is TRBJ2-2 and V is TRBV2, with a weak D call TRBD2 (5 bases). This CDR3 spans 13 amino acids. The V and J ends lost 8 bases and 7 bases respectively, with 14 bases between them. The germline V gene has CDR1 SNHLY and CDR2 FYNNEI. The CDR3 loop is CASLRIRGGELFF. Here the CDR3 DNA reads TGTGCCAGCCTCCGAATACGGGGCGGGGAGCTGTTTTTT.

The V and J genes are TRBV10-2 and TRBJ2-3, with D possibly TRBD1 on 5 matching bases. Germline CDR1 WSHSY, CDR2 SAAADI. The germline V and J ends were trimmed by 11 bases and 9 bases, with 15 bases remaining between them. The CDR3 is 11 residues long. The CDR3 nucleotides are TGCGCCCTGGGGCTGCCGTTAACGCAGTATTTT. This sequence encodes CALGLPLTQYF.

The chain combines TRBV4-2 with TRBJ2-1; the match to TRBD2 covers 12 bases. V lost 1 base and J lost 4; bases outside the gene matches: 14. CDR1 and CDR2 (germline): LGHNA, YNFKEQ. The CDR3 sequence is 20 residues long. CDR3 in DNA: TGTGCCAGCAGCCAAGGCACCGATTGGACTAGCGGGAAACATTACAATGAGCAGTTCTTC. Residues: CASSQGTDWTSGKHYNEQFF.

The chain carries TRBV19 and TRBJ1-5, with D possibly being TRBD1 (6 bases). There are 14 residues in the CDR3. The germline V gene has CDR1 LNHDA and CDR2 SQIVND (reference sequence). V lost 6 bases and J lost 5, with 14 bases in between. CDR3 in amino acids: CASRARGADQPQHF. CDR3 coding DNA: TGTGCCAGTAGAGCGCGGGGGGCCGATCAGCCCCAGCATTTT.

Remarks on this clone: Additional DNA sequences in this sample encode the identical CDR3. The chain combines TRBV18 with TRBJ2-1; unclear D gene. CDR3 size: 14 residues. Germline lookup yields CDR1 KGHSH and CDR2 LQKENI. Trimming shortened V by 2 bases and J by 1 base, and 6 bases separated the two germline ends. The CDR3 loop reads CASSPSSSYNEQFF. The CDR3 nucleotides read TGTGCCAGCTCACCATCGAGTTCCTACAATGAGCAGTTCTTC.

The chain is built from TRBV15 and TRBJ1-2, with D possibly being TRBD1 (5 bases). V lost 0 bases to trimming and J lost 4 bases, with 15 bases between them. CDR3 length: 16 residues. Germline V CDR1 and CDR2: LNHNV, YYDKDF (reference sequence). CDR3 bases: TGTGCCACCAGCAGAGAGGTGGGACTGGGAGGCTATGGCTACACCTTC. The encoded protein is CATSREVGLGGYGYTF.

V and J are TRBV27 and TRBJ1-1, with D tentatively TRBD1 (6 bases). Germline V lookup: CDR1 MNHEY, CDR2 SMNVEV (reference sequence). This CDR3 is 12 amino acids long. Trimming shortened V by 7 bases and J by 4 bases, and 10 bases separated the two germline ends. Here the CDR3 DNA reads TGTGCCAGCAAGGGGGGGGGCACTGAAGCTTTCTTT. This sequence encodes CASKGGGTEAFF.

This chain connects TRBV18 to TRBJ1-2; no firm D call. The germline V gene has CDR1 KGHSH and CDR2 LQKENI. The CDR3 sequence is 13 residues long. Trimming pared 3 bases from V and 3 bases from J, leaving 8 bases between. The CDR3 DNA reads as TGTGCCAGCTCACCCGAAAGCCACTATGGCTACACCTTC. Its protein product is CASSPESHYGYTF. Supplemented by reference TRBV18 and TRBJ1-2, the full variable domain reads NAGVMQNPRHLVRRRGQEARLRCSPMKGHSHVYWYRQLPEEGLKFMVYLQKENIIDESGMPKERFSAEFPKEGPSILRIQQVVRGDSAAYFCASSPESHYGYTFGSGTRLTVV.